This is a list of T cell receptor beta chains from one sample in a study of shared clonotypes between healthy human individuals. This table comes from immunoSEQ multiplex PCR, and its TCRdb copy is limited to in-frame clones, with some not included. Here the sample spans around 2,000,000 clones, about 95% being singletons. The sample comprised naive CD8+ T cells sorted from blood. The origin of the receptors is a man between 18 and 29 years old in good health. Both conserved end residues are trimmed from each CDR3.

j_gene | v_gene | CDR3aa
TRBJ2-1 | TRBV6-6 | ASRGTASIEQF
TRBJ2-1 | TRBV5-4 | ASSSELAGGDNEQF
TRBJ1-2 | TRBV4-2 | ASSQVWTGEASGYT
TRBJ2-5 | TRBV11-2 | ASSLLASGEGETQY
TRBJ2-7 | TRBV12-5 | ASGDGPAREQY
TRBJ2-1 | TRBV5-6 | ASSPITSGSENEQF
TRBJ2-1 | TRBV29-1 | SVDDMNEQF
TRBJ2-1 | TRBV13 | ASSLQQGPNEQF
TRBJ2-1 | TRBV7-8 | ASSGGLAGAIYNEQF
TRBJ2-7 | TRBV4-1 | ASSLSGAHEQY
TRBJ1-1 | TRBV4-1 | ASSPPLNTEAF
TRBJ1-6 | TRBV5-4 | ASSLAVGGRYNSPLH
TRBJ2-2 | TRBV13 | ASSLAGGTGELF
TRBJ1-1 | TRBV6-5 | ASSPGNTEAF
TRBJ1-4 | TRBV27 | ASLQDRDGEKLF
TRBJ1-6 | TRBV6-1 | ASRSASPLH